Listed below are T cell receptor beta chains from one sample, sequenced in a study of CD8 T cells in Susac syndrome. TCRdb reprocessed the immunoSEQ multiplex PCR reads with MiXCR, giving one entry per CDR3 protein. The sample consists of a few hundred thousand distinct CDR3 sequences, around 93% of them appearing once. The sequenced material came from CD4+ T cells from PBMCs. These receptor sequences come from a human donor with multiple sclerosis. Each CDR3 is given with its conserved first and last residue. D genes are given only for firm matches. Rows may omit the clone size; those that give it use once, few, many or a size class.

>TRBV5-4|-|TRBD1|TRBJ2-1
CASSPPLGQGRVNEQFF
TGTGCCAGCAGTCCCCCCTTGGGACAGGGGAGGGTCAATGAGCAGTTCTTC
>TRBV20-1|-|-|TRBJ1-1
CSVPTVEAFF
TGCAGTGTTCCGACCGTAGAAGCTTTCTTT
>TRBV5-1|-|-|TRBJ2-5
CASSSGQDAGGTQYF
TGCGCCAGCAGCTCCGGACAGGACGCGGGGGGGACCCAGTACTTC
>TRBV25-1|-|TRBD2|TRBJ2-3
CASRSSGGLGNTQYF
TGTGCCAGCAGATCTAGCGGGGGTTTGGGAAATACGCAGTATTTT
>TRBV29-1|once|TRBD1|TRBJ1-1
CSVERETGCTEAFF
TGCAGCGTTGAAAGGGAGACAGGGTGTACCGAAGCTTTCTTT
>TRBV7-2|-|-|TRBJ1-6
CASSLGGQRGSPLHF
TGTGCCAGCAGCCTGGGAGGACAGCGGGGTTCACCCCTCCACTTT
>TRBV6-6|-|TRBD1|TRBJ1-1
CASSPGGRTEAFF
TGTGCCAGCAGTCCAGGGGGGCGGACTGAAGCTTTCTTT
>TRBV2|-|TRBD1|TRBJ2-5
CASRTPGTGTRPRETQYF
TGTGCCAGCAGGACCCCCGGGACAGGGACTCGCCCAAGGGAGACCCAGTACTTC
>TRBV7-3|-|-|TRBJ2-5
CASSLNPGVQETQYF
TGTGCCAGCAGCTTGAACCCGGGAGTCCAAGAGACCCAGTACTTC
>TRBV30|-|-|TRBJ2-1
CAWILVGRHTGQFF
TGTGCCTGGATTTTAGTTGGACGGCATACGGGGCAGTTCTTC
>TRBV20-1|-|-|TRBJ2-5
CSASSDSYQETQYF
TGCAGTGCTAGTTCCGACAGCTATCAAGAGACCCAGTACTTC
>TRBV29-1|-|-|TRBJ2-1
CSTGQGGFTDEQFF
TGCAGCACCGGGCAGGGGGGGTTTACGGATGAGCAGTTCTTC
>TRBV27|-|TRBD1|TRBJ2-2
CASNPIGAGGTGELFF
TGTGCCAGCAACCCCATTGGAGCAGGGGGCACCGGGGAGCTGTTTTTT
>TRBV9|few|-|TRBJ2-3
CASSRPSTDTQYF
TGTGCCAGCAGCAGACCTAGCACAGATACGCAGTATTTT
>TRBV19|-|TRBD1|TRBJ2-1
CASSRPLDRGQDEQFF
TGTGCCAGTAGTCGCCCCCTGGACAGGGGGCAGGATGAGCAGTTCTTC
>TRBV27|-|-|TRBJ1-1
CASSFSSRGDTEAFF
TGTGCCAGCAGTTTTTCCTCTAGAGGGGATACTGAAGCTTTCTTT
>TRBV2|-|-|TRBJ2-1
CASTLAPTQFF
TGTGCCAGCACTCTTGCCCCCACGCAGTTCTTC
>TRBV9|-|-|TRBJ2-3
CASSVTTHRTDTQYF
TGTGCCAGCAGCGTCACGACTCACCGCACAGATACGCAGTATTTT
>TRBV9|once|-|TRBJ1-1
CASSAGTEAFF
TGTGCCAGCAGCGCCGGTACTGAAGCTTTCTTT
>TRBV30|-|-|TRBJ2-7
CAWSILPGASGEQYF
TGTGCCTGGAGTATCCTCCCCGGGGCATCGGGAGAGCAGTACTTC
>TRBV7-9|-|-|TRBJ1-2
CASSQDRDKQFRRGYGYTF
TGTGCCAGCAGCCAAGACCGGGACAAACAGTTCAGACGGGGCTATGGCTACACCTTC
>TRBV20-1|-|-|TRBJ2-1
CSARDQRRSSYNEQFF
TGCAGTGCTAGAGATCAACGGAGGAGCTCCTACAATGAGCAGTTCTTC
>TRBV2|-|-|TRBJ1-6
CASGGFGSPLHF
TGTGCCAGCGGGGGGTTTGGTTCACCCCTCCACTTT
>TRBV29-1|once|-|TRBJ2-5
CSAGARGETQYF
TGCAGCGCCGGTGCACGGGGAGAGACCCAGTACTTC
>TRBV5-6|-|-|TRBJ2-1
CASNRGVSDEQFF
TGTGCCAGCAATAGAGGGGTGAGCGATGAGCAGTTCTTC
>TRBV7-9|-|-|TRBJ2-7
CASHYGTVDEQYF
TGTGCCAGCCACTATGGGACCGTGGACGAGCAGTACTTC
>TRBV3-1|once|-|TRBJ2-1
CASSHKAAALRNEQFF
TGTGCCAGCAGCCACAAAGCGGCCGCCCTGAGGAATGAGCAGTTCTTC
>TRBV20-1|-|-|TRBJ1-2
CSAREGRSYGYTF
TGCAGTGCTAGAGAGGGCAGGAGCTATGGCTACACCTTC
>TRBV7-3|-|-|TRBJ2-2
CASSFQSPGTRPGELFF
TGTGCCAGCAGCTTCCAGAGTCCCGGGACCCGCCCCGGGGAGCTGTTTTTT
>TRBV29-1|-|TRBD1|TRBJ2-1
CSGSGQGAGEQFF
TGCAGCGGCTCGGGACAGGGGGCAGGGGAGCAGTTCTTC